These 4 T cell receptor beta chains originate from one sample sequenced in a study of T-cell memory formation after mild COVID-19. TCRdb analysed the 5' RACE reads with MiXCR anew, one entry per CDR3 protein. The table lists about 350,000 distinct CDR3 sequences, around 14% of them singletons, with roughly 22% in the top ten. Source material: PBMCs or a T cell subset sorted from them (not recorded which). Receptors originate from a man younger than 35 who had mild COVID-19 (a few samples of this study predate the infection). Cell type and time point are not known.

Many counts were recorded for this clonotype. The CDR3 region is CASSLDPRGMNTEAFF. The CDR3 region has the DNA TGTGCCAGCAGCTTAGACCCTCGGGGCATGAACACTGAAGCTTTCTTT. The chain uses TRBV7-9 and TRBJ1-1, with D possibly matching TRBD1 (5 bases). CDR3 size: 16 residues. V dropped 1 base and J dropped 0 bases, with 12 bases sitting between them. Germline V gives CDR1 SEHNR, CDR2 FQNEAQ (reference sequence).

A few counts support this clonotype. The rearrangement uses TRBV7-6 and TRBJ1-1; TRBD1 matches at 9 bases. This CDR3 is 17 amino acids long. Losses at the gene ends were 4 bases for V and 0 bases for J; bases not matched to a gene: 9. CDR1 is SGHVS and CDR2 is FNYEAQ in the germline V gene. CDR3 sequence reads: CASSSQGAYLMNTEAFF. CDR3 bases: TGTGCCAGCAGCTCACAGGGGGCCTATTTGATGAACACTGAAGCTTTCTTT.

The sample holds a few counts of this clonotype. This chain joins TRBV20-1 and TRBJ1-1; possibly TRBD1 for D (6 bases). Per germline, CDR1 DFQATT and CDR2 SNEGSKA (reference sequence). The CDR3 extends over 13 amino acids. V lost 5 bases, J lost 0 bases, and 10 bases lay in between. CDR3 amino acids: CSAADSLNTEAFF. The CDR3 coding sequence is TGCAGTGCTGCGGACAGCTTGAACACTGAAGCTTTCTTT.

The chain couples TRBV7-2 to TRBJ1-1, with D perhaps matching TRBD1 (6 bases). V dropped 5 bases and J dropped 1 base, with 14 bases sitting between them. The CDR3 extends over 15 amino acids. Germline CDR1 and CDR2: SGHTA and FQGNSA. The CDR3: CASSTRQDPNTEAFF. DNA of the CDR3: TGTGCCAGCAGCACGAGACAGGACCCGAACACTGAAGCTTTCTTT. The full variable domain, in which reference TRBV7-2 and TRBJ1-1 provide the parts outside the CDR3, is GAGVSQSPSNKVTEKGKDVELRCDPISGHTALYWYRQSLGQGLEFLIYFQGNSAPDKSGLPSDRFSAERTGGSVSTLTIQRTQQEDSAVYLCASSTRQDPNTEAFFGQGTRLTVV.